The following is a T cell receptor beta chain sequence with its context. This CDR3 is built from 12 residues. V was clipped by 3 bases and J by 7 bases, with 7 bases between them. Per germline, CDR1 LNHDA and CDR2 SQIVND (reference sequence). Original handling: Reference gene primer amplification yielded estimated nucleated cell counts. Some clones are missing from TCRdb's copy, which holds only in-frame ones; the method was immunoSEQ multiplex PCR. The V and J calls and clone size come from that table; D and trimming were worked out from the DNA. The sample has about 270,000 clones, 86% seen once. This record comes from a study of blood T cell repertoires in COVID-19.

This clonotype was sampled from a woman aged 25-40 years with COVID-19, enrolled during active disease. Sequencing input: peripheral blood. The chain carries TRBV19 and TRBJ1-5; unclear D gene. CDR3 sequence reads: CASSIGLQPQHF. CDR3 DNA sequence: TGTGCCAGTAGTATTGGACTGCAGCCCCAGCATTTT.